This T cell receptor beta chain emerged from a study of CD8+ T cells in alopecia areata. Study-wide results and limits: Mice showed TCR sharing more clearly than patients did, possibly owing to HLA. Lesional scalp displayed greater clonality than normal scalp, most notably in alopecia totalis/universalis.

Worth noting for this clone: Its cognate antigen is unknown.

RNA was isolated and reverse transcribed to cDNA, the sequencing template. The protocol was immunoSEQ multiplex PCR, while the TCRdb copy is restricted to in-frame clones and leaves out a portion. The repertoire includes 50,000 to 80,000 clones, roughly 47% of them detected once, and roughly 47% sits in the top ten. Sequencing was carried out using NKG2D-low CD8+ T cells sorted from blood. The receptor comes from a human donor with alopecia areata.

This chain's CDR3 is CSVEFDSPYEQYF. The DNA of the CDR3 is TGCAGCGTTGAATTTGACTCACCCTACGAGCAGTACTTC. J is TRBJ2-5 and V is TRBV29-1; no firm D call. The J call may be mistaken, given a closer DNA end match to TRBJ2-7. This CDR3 contains 13 residues. CDR1 is SQVTM, CDR2 ANQGSEA, per germline.